This T cell receptor beta chain was captured by sequencing in a study of glioma-infiltrating T cells after dendritic cell vaccination. There are 17 residues in the CDR3. The V gene lost 0 bases and the J gene lost 1 base, with 15 bases spanning the gap. CDR1 and CDR2 from the germline V gene are SGHRS and YFSETQ. The protocol was immunoSEQ multiplex PCR, while the TCRdb copy is restricted to in-frame clones and leaves out a portion. This table has 95,000 or so clones, 85% appearing once. This clone was counted only a few times. The source of this sequence is a human donor with glioblastoma. The chain links TRBV5-1 to TRBJ2-3; possible D gene TRBD2, 6 bases. The sample consisted of blood, taken before dendritic cell vaccination. This CDR3 is CASSLGRPGLGTDTQYF. In DNA form, the CDR3 reads TGCGCCAGCAGCTTGGGACGACCGGGACTCGGCACAGATACGCAGTATTTT.